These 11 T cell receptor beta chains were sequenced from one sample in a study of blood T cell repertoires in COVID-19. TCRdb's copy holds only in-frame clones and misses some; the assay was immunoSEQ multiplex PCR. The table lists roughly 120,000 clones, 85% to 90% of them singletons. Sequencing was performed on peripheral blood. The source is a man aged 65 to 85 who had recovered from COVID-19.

The DNA for the CDR3 is TGTGCCAGTAGTGTCGACAGAGAGTACGAGCAGTACTTC. Translated, it gives CASSVDREYEQYF. The chain has TRBV19 and TRBJ2-7; TRBD1 is a possible D gene (5 bases). CDR1 and CDR2 from the germline V gene are LNHDA and SQIVND (reference sequence). Trimming stripped 5 bases from V and 4 bases from J, with 12 bases between. The CDR3 covers 13 residues. The whole variable domain, filled in from reference TRBV19 and TRBJ2-7, reads DGGITQSPKYLFRKEGQNVTLSCEQNLNHDAMYWYRQDPGQGLRLIYYSQIVNDFQKGDIAEGYSVSREKKESFPLTVTSAQKNPTAFYLCASSVDREYEQYFGPGTRLTVT.

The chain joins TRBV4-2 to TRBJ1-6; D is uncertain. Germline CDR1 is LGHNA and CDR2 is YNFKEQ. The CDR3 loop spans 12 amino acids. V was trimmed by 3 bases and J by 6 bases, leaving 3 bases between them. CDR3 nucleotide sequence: TGTGCCAGCAGCCAGCGTAATTCACCCCTCCACTTT. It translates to CASSQRNSPLHF.

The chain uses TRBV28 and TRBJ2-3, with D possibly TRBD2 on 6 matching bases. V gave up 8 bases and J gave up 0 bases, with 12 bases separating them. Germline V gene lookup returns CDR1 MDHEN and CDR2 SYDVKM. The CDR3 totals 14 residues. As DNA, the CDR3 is TGTGCCAGCCTATTGGGGGGTAGCACAGATACGCAGTATTTT. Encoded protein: CASLLGGSTDTQYF.

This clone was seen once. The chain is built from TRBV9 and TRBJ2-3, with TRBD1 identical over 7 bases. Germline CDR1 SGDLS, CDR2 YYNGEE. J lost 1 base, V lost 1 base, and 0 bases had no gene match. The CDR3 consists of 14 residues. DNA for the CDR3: TGTGCCAGCAGCGTACAGGGGGGCACAGATACGCAGTATTTT. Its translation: CASSVQGGTDTQYF.

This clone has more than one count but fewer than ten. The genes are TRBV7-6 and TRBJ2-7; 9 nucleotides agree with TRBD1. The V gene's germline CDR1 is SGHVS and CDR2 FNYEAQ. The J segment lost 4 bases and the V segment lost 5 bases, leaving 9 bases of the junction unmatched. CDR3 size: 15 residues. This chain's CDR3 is CASSLSPGQGYEQYF. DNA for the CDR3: TGTGCCAGCAGCCTATCTCCGGGACAGGGATACGAGCAGTACTTC. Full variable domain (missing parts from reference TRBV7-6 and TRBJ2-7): GAGVSQSPRYKVTKRGQDVALRCDPISGHVSLYWYRQALGQGPEFLTYFNYEAQQDKSGLPNDRFSAERPEGSISTLTIQRTEQRDSAMYRCASSLSPGQGYEQYFGPGTRLTVT.

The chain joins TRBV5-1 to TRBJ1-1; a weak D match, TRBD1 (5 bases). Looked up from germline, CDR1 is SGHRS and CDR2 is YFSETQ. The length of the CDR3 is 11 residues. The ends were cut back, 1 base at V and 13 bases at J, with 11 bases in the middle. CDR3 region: CASSLSGVVFF. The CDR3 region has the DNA TGCGCCAGCAGCTTGTCGGGGGTGGTTTTCTTT.

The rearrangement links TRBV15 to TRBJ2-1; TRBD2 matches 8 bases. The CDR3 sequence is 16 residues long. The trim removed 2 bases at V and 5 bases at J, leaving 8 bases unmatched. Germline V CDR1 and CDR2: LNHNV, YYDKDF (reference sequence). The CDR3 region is CATSRFSGSLNNEQFF. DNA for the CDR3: TGTGCCACCAGCAGATTCAGCGGGAGTTTGAACAATGAGCAGTTCTTC.

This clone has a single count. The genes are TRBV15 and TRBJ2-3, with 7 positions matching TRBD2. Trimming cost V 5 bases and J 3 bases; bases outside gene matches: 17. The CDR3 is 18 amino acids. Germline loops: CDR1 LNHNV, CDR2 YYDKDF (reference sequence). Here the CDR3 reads CATSPALSSGALTDTQYF. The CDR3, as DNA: TGTGCCACCAGCCCCGCTCTATCGAGCGGGGCTTTGACAGATACGCAGTATTTT.

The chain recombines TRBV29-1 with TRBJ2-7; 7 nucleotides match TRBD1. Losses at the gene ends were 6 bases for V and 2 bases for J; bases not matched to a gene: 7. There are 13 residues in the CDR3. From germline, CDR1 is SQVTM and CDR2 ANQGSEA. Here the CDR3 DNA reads TGCAGCGTGTCAGGACAGGCCGCCTACGAGCAGTACTTC. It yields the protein CSVSGQAAYEQYF.

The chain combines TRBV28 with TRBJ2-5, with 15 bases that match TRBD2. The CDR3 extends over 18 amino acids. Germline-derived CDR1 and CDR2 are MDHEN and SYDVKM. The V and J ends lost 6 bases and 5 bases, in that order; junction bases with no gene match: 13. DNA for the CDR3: TGTGCCAGCAGCTTACTGACGGGACTAGCGGGGGGAATTGAGACCCAGTACTTC. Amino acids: CASSLLTGLAGGIETQYF. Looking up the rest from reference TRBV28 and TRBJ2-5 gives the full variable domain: DVKVTQSSRYLVKRTGEKVFLECVQDMDHENMFWYRQDPGLGLRLIYFSYDVKMKEKGDIPEGYSVSREKKERFSLILESASTNQTSMYLCASSLLTGLAGGIETQYFGPGTRLLVL.

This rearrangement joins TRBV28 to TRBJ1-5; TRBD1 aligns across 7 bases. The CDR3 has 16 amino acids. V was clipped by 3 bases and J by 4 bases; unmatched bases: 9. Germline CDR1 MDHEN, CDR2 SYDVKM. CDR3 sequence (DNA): TGTGCCAGCAGTTTTGGGGTAGGGACAGTTAATCAGCCCCAGCATTTT. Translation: CASSFGVGTVNQPQHF. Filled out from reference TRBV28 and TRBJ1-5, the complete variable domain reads DVKVTQSSRYLVKRTGEKVFLECVQDMDHENMFWYRQDPGLGLRLIYFSYDVKMKEKGDIPEGYSVSREKKERFSLILESASTNQTSMYLCASSFGVGTVNQPQHFGDGTRLSIL.